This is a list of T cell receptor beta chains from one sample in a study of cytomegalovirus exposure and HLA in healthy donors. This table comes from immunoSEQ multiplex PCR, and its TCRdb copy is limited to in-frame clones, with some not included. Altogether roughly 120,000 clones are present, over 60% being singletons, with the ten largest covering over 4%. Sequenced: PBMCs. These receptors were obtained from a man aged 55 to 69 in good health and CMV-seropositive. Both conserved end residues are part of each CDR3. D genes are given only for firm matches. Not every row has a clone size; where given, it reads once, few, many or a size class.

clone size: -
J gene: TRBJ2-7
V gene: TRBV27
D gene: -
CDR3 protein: CASSFSTGGGWEQYF
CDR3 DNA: TGTGCCAGCAGTTTCTCTACCGGGGGTGGGTGGGAGCAGTACTTC

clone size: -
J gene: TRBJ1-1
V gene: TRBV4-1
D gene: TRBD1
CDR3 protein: CASTRQGPGNTEAFF
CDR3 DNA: TGCGCCAGCACGCGACAGGGCCCAGGGAACACTGAAGCTTTCTTT

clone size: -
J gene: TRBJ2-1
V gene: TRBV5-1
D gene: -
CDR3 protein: CASSQEGSSYNEQFF
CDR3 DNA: TGCGCCAGCAGCCAGGAGGGGAGCTCCTACAATGAGCAGTTCTTC

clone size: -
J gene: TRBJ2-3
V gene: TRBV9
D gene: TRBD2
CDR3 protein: CASSVAGSGGLSPTDTQYF
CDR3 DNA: TGTGCCAGCAGCGTAGCGGGGAGCGGGGGGCTATCTCCGACAGATACGCAGTATTTT

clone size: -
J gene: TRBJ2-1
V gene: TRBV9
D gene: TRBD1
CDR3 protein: CASSVGVGTGIPNEQFF
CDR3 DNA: TGTGCCAGCAGCGTAGGTGTGGGGACAGGGATCCCGAATGAGCAGTTCTTC

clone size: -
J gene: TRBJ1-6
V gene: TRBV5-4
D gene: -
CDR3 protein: CASSLVASGNSPLHF
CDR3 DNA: TGTGCCAGCAGCTTGGTGGCCAGCGGGAATTCACCCCTCCACTTT

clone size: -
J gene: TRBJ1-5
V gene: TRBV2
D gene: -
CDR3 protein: CASHRHNNQPQHF
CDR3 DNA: TGTGCCAGCCACCGACATAACAATCAGCCCCAGCATTTT

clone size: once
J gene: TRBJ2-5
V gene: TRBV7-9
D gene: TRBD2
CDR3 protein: CASSFSLAWSSGGRETQYF
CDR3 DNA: TGTGCCAGCAGCTTTTCCCTCGCCTGGTCTAGCGGGGGACGAGAGACCCAGTACTTC

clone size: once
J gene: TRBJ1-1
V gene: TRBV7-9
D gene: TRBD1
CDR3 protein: CASSTQGGNTEAFF
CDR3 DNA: TGTGCCAGCAGCACACAGGGGGGGAACACTGAAGCTTTCTTT

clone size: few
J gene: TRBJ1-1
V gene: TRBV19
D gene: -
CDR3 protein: CASSQSGGGTEAFF
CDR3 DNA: TGTGCCAGTAGCCAGAGCGGGGGGGGCACTGAAGCTTTCTTT

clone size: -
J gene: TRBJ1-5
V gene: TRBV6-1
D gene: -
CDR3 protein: CASIGGEEPQHF
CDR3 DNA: TGTGCCAGCATAGGGGGTGAGGAGCCCCAGCATTTT

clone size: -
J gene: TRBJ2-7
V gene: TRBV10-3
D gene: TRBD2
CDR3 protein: CAISALRSGGTHGYEQYF
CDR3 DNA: TGTGCCATCAGTGCCCTGCGCAGCGGGGGGACCCATGGCTACGAGCAGTACTTC

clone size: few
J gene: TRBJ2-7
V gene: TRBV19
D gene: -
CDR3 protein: CASSINPVNEQYF
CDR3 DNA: TGTGCCAGTAGTATTAACCCAGTTAACGAGCAGTACTTC

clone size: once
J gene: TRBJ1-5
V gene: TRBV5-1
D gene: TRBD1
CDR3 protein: CASSLQGDNQPQHF
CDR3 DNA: TGCGCCAGCAGCTTACAGGGGGACAATCAGCCCCAGCATTTT

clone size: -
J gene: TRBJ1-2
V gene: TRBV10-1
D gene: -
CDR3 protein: CASSERQDYGYTF
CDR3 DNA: TGCGCCAGCAGTGAGAGGCAGGACTATGGCTACACCTTC

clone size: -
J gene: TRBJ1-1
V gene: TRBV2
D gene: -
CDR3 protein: CASSVPDSTPSLNTEAFF
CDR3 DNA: TGTGCCAGCAGTGTTCCGGACTCCACCCCCTCATTGAACACTGAAGCTTTCTTT

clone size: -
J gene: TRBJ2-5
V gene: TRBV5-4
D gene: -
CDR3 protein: CASSLGSIQETQYF
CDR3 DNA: TGTGCCAGCAGCTTGGGTAGTATTCAAGAGACCCAGTACTTC

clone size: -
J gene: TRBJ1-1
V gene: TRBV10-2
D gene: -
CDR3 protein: CASSEGPGVGTEAFF
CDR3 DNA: TGCGCCAGCAGTGAGGGTCCGGGGGTAGGCACTGAAGCTTTCTTT

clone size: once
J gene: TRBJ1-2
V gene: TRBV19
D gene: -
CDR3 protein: CASSPQQGKGYGYTF
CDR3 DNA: TGTGCCAGTAGTCCCCAACAGGGTAAGGGGTATGGCTACACCTTC

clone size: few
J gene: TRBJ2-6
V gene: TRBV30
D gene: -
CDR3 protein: CARSGKSSGANVLTF
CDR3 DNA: TGTGCCCGTTCAGGGAAAAGCTCTGGGGCCAACGTCCTGACTTTC

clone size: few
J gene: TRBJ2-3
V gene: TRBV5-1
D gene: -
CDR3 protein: CASSPGQSTDTQYF
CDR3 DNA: TGCGCCAGCAGTCCTGGACAGTCCACAGATACGCAGTATTTT

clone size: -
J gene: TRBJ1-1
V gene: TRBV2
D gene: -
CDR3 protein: CASENQNTEAFF
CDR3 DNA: TGTGCCAGCGAGAACCAGAACACTGAAGCTTTCTTT

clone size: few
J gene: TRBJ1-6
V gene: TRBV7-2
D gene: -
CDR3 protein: CASRARGALHF
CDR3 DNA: TGTGCCAGCAGGGCGCGAGGAGCCCTCCACTTT

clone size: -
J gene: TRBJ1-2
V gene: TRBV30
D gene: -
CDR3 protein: CAWSPGEGYGYTF
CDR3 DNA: TGTGCCTGGAGCCCCGGGGAGGGGTATGGCTACACCTTC

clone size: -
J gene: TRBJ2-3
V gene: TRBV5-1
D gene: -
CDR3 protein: CASSLRRVSDTQYF
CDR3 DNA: TGCGCCAGCAGCCTTAGACGGGTCTCAGATACGCAGTATTTT

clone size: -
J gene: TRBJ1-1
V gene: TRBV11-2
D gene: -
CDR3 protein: CASSLAGLGTEAFF
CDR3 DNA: TGTGCCAGCAGCTTAGCGGGGTTGGGCACTGAAGCTTTCTTT

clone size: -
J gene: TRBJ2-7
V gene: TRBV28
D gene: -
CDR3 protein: CASSSPGSNYEQYF
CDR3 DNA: TGTGCCAGCAGTTCCCCTGGTAGCAACTACGAGCAGTACTTC

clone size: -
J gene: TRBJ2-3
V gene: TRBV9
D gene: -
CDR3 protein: CASSALHGGNTDTQYF
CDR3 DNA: TGTGCCAGCAGCGCCCTCCATGGGGGCAACACAGATACGCAGTATTTT

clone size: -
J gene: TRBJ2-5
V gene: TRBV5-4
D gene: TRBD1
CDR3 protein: CASSWKGAGETQYF
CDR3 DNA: TGTGCCAGCAGCTGGAAGGGGGCAGGAGAGACCCAGTACTTC

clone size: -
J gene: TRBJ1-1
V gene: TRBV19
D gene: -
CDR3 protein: CASSTRGGAAEAFF
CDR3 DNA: TGTGCCAGTAGTACCCGCGGGGGGGCAGCTGAAGCTTTCTTT

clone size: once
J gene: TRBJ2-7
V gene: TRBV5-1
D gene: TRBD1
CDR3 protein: CASTGTGGADEQYF
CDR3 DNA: TGCGCCAGCACCGGGACAGGGGGCGCGGACGAGCAGTACTTC

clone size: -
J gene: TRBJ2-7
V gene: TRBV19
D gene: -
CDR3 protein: CASSDVAGQSKQYF
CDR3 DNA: TGTGCCAGTAGCGATGTGGCGGGACAGTCCAAGCAGTACTTC

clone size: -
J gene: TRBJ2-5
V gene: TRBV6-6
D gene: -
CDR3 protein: CASSLISEETQYF
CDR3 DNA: TGTGCCAGCAGTCTAATAAGCGAGGAGACCCAGTACTTC

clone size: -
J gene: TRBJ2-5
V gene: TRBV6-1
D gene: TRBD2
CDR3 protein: CASSEALGLAGEKETQYF
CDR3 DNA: TGTGCCAGCAGTGAAGCGCTCGGACTAGCGGGGGAAAAAGAGACCCAGTACTTC

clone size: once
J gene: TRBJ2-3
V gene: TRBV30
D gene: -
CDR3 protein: CAWSPGLVTDTQYF
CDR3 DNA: TGTGCCTGGAGTCCAGGGCTTGTGACAGATACGCAGTATTTT

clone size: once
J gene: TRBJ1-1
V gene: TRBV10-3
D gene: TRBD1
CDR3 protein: CAISESYTGDVAEAFF
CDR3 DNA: TGTGCCATCAGTGAGTCTTACACAGGGGACGTCGCTGAAGCTTTCTTT

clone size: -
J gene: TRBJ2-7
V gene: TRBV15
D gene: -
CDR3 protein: CATSRDTAYEQYF
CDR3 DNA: TGTGCCACCAGCAGAGACACAGCCTACGAGCAGTACTTC

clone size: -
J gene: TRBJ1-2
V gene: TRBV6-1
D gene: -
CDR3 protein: CASRLILQGSYGYTF
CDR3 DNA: TGTGCCAGCAGGCTCATTTTACAGGGAAGCTATGGCTACACCTTC

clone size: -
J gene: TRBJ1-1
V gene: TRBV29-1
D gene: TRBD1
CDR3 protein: CSGSGGSGTEAFF
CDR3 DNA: TGCAGCGGTTCAGGGGGCTCGGGCACTGAAGCTTTCTTT

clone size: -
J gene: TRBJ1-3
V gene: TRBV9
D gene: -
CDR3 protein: CASSVGAAGNTIYF
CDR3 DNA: TGTGCCAGCAGCGTTGGGGCTGCTGGAAACACCATATATTTT

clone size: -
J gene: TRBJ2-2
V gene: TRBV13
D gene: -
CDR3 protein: CASSLGGSLTGELFF
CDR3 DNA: TGTGCCAGCAGCCTAGGGGGGAGTCTCACCGGGGAGCTGTTTTTT

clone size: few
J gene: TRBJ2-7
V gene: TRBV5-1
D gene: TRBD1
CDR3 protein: CASSFLGTGTYEQYF
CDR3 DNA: TGCGCCAGCAGCTTCCTCGGGACAGGGACCTACGAGCAGTACTTC

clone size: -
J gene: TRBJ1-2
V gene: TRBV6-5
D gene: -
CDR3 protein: CASSYSPGEGYTF
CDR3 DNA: TGTGCCAGCAGTTACTCACCGGGTGAGGGCTACACCTTC

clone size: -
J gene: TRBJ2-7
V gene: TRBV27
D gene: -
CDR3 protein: CASSLSKGAAYEQYF
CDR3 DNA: TGTGCCAGCAGTTTATCGAAAGGGGCCGCCTACGAGCAGTACTTC

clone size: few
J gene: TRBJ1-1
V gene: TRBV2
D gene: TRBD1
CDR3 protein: CASSKDRTNTEAFF
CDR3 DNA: TGTGCCAGCAGTAAGGACAGGACGAACACTGAAGCTTTCTTT

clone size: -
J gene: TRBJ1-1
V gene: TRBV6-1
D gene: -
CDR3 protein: CASTATAETEAFF
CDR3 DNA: TGTGCCAGCACCGCTACGGCGGAAACTGAAGCTTTCTTT

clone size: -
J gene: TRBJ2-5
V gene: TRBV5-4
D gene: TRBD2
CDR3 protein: CASSPGGLAGGYQETQYF
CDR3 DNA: TGTGCCAGCAGCCCGGGGGGGCTAGCGGGGGGGTACCAAGAGACCCAGTACTTC

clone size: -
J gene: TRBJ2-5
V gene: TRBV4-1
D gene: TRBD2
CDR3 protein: CASSQGRGLAGEETQYF
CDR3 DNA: TGCGCCAGCAGCCAAGGGCGAGGACTAGCGGGAGAAGAGACCCAGTACTTC

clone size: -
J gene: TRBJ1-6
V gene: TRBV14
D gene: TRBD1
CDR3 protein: CASSRQGISSPLHF
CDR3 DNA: TGTGCCAGCAGCCGACAGGGTATCAGTTCACCCCTCCACTTT

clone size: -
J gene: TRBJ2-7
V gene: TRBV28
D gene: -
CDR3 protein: CASSLWREQYF
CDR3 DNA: TGTGCCAGCAGTTTATGGCGCGAGCAGTACTTC

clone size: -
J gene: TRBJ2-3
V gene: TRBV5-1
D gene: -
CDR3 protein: CASYEQTSTDTQYF
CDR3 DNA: TGCGCCAGCTACGAGCAGACTAGCACAGATACGCAGTATTTT

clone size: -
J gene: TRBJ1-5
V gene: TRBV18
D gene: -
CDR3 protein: CASSPSGNQPQHF
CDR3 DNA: TGTGCCAGCTCACCTTCGGGCAATCAGCCCCAGCATTTT

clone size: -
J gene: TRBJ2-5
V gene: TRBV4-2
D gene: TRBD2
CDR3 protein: CASSLRLADQETQYF
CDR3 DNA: TGTGCCAGCAGCCTTCGACTAGCAGATCAAGAGACCCAGTACTTC

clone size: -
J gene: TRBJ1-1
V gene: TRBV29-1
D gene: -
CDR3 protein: CSGRNTEAFF
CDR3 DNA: TGCAGCGGCAGGAACACTGAAGCTTTCTTT

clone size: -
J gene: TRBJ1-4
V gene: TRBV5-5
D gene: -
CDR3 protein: CASSSERRDEKLFF
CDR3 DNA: TGTGCCAGCAGCTCGGAGAGGCGGGATGAAAAACTGTTTTTT

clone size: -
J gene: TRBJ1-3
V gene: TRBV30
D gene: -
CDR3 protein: CAWDISGGNTIYF
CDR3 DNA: TGTGCCTGGGACATTAGTGGAGGAAACACCATATATTTT

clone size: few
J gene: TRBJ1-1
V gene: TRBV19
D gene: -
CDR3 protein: CASRMEIEAFF
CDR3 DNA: TGTGCGAGTAGAATGGAGATCGAAGCTTTCTTT

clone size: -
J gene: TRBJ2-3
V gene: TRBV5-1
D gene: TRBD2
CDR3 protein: CASSSSGGTTDTQYF
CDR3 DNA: TGCGCCAGCAGCTCTAGCGGGGGGACCACAGATACGCAGTATTTT

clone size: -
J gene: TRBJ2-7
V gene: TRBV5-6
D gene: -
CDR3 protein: CASSLGNRDEQYF
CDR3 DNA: TGTGCCAGCAGCTTAGGGAACAGGGACGAGCAGTACTTC

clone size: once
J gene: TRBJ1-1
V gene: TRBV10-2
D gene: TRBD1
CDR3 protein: CATVQGAERGTEAFF
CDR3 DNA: TGCGCCACCGTACAGGGGGCCGAGCGGGGCACTGAAGCTTTCTTT